This T cell receptor (beta chain) was profiled in a study of blood T cell repertoires in COVID-19. Whole-study context: Both acute and convalescent COVID-19 samples were obtained from the United States, Italy and Spain. From T cells, B-cell-depleted T cells, or PBMCs came the material, which was cDNA or gDNA.

The CDR3 is made up of 14 amino acids. Germline V lookup: CDR1 LNHDA, CDR2 SQIVND (reference sequence). V was cut by 7 bases and J by 3 bases, with 13 bases left in between. As originally analysed: Estimation of nucleated cell counts relied on the amplification of reference gene primers. TCRdb's table, derived via immunoSEQ multiplex PCR, lists solely in-frame clones and lacks some. That table is the source of V, J and clone size, and D and trimming were worked out from the DNA. The sample yields about 170,000 clones, just under 85% seen once. What was sequenced was peripheral blood. The chain uses TRBV19 and TRBJ2-1; D possibly corresponds to TRBD2 (6 bases). This TCR derives from a woman over 75 with acute or convalescent COVID-19. CDR3 sequence reads: CASTRRGLYNEQFF. The CDR3 DNA is TGTGCCAGTACTCGGCGGGGCCTCTACAATGAGCAGTTCTTC.